What follows are 16 T cell receptor beta chains derived from one specimen sequenced in a study of blood T cell repertoires in COVID-19. Data came from immunoSEQ multiplex PCR; TCRdb stores just in-frame clones and leaves some out. This table holds 110,000 to 150,000 clones, about 87% found once. The specimen was PBMCs or T cells enriched from blood (not recorded which). Every receptor here comes from a man in his fifties or sixties who had recovered from COVID-19.

The rearrangement uses TRBV5-4 and TRBJ2-2, with D tentatively TRBD1 (5 bases). The CDR3 extends over 13 amino acids. Trimming took 2 bases from V and 6 from J, leaving 8 bases between them. In germline, CDR1 is SGHNT, CDR2 YYREEE (reference sequence). The CDR3 DNA follows: TGTGCCAGCAGCTTCAGGGTGGCCGGGGAGCTGTTTTTT. This gives the protein CASSFRVAGELFF.

The rearrangement joins TRBV18 to TRBJ2-4; D remains unclear. V gave up 2 bases and J gave up 8 bases, with 10 bases separating them. This CDR3 has 13 amino acids. Germline V lookup: CDR1 KGHSH, CDR2 LQKENI. This CDR3 reads CASSPGLYDIQYF. In DNA form, the CDR3 reads TGTGCCAGCTCACCAGGCTTATACGACATTCAGTACTTC.

The chain carries TRBV6-4 and TRBJ2-7; 10 bases are a match to TRBD1. From germline, CDR1 is MRHNA and CDR2 SNTAGT. This CDR3 is built from 13 residues. The J segment lost 3 bases and the V segment lost 6 bases, leaving 2 bases of the junction unmatched. The CDR3 protein is CASRGDRGYEQYF. For the CDR3, the DNA is TGTGCCAGCAGGGGGGACAGGGGCTACGAGCAGTACTTC.

The sample holds one count of this clone. This sequence joins TRBV14 and TRBJ2-7; D gene ambiguous. The V gene lost 2 bases and the J gene lost 3 bases, with 14 bases spanning the gap. The length of the CDR3 is 15 residues. Germline loops: CDR1 SGHDN, CDR2 FVKESK. CDR3 loop: CASSQSPTRLYEQYF. In nucleotides, the CDR3 is TGTGCCAGCAGCCAATCTCCCACACGCCTCTACGAGCAGTACTTC.

V is TRBV6-1 and J is TRBJ2-5; D perhaps matches TRBD2 (9 bases). This CDR3 has 18 amino acids. V shed 0 bases and J shed 1 base, with 18 bases lying between them. The germline V gene has CDR1 MNHNS and CDR2 SASEGT. CDR3 region: CASSEAQGAAGGQETQYF. DNA of the CDR3: TGTGCCAGCAGTGAAGCCCAGGGGGCAGCGGGAGGCCAAGAGACCCAGTACTTC.

The V and J genes are TRBV9 and TRBJ2-3, with TRBD2 matching 9 bases. Trimming cost V 4 bases and J 6 bases; bases outside gene matches: 9. Germline V gene sequence: CDR1 SGDLS, CDR2 YYNGEE. The CDR3 has 15 residues. The CDR3 spells CASSLGSGGADTQYF. The DNA of the CDR3 is TGTGCCAGCAGCCTGGGTAGCGGGGGCGCTGATACGCAGTATTTT.

The chain combines TRBV5-6 with TRBJ1-4; 8 bases match TRBD1. CDR3 size: 14 residues. V lost 5 bases to trimming and J lost 8 bases; unmatched junction nucleotides: 8. Germline assignment: CDR1 SGHDT and CDR2 YYEEEE. CDR3: CASSQAGGGEKLFF. The CDR3, as DNA: TGTGCCAGCAGTCAAGCAGGGGGCGGAGAAAAACTGTTTTTT. The full variable domain, rest sourced from reference TRBV5-6 and TRBJ1-4, is DAGVTQSPTHLIKTRGQQVTLRCSPKSGHDTVSWYQQALGQGPQFIFQYYEEEERQRGNFPDRFSGHQFPNYSSELNVNALLLGDSALYLCASSQAGGGEKLFFGSGTQLSVL.

V gene TRBV10-3 combines with J gene TRBJ2-7; perhaps TRBD2 as D (6 bases). V was clipped by 9 bases and J by 2 bases, with 11 bases between them. There are 12 residues in the CDR3. Germline V lookup: CDR1 ENHRY, CDR2 SYGVKD. CDR3 residues: CAIGDSAYEQYF. CDR3 nucleotides: TGTGCCATAGGGGACTCAGCCTACGAGCAGTACTTC.

This chain joins TRBV19 and TRBJ2-3, with a tentative D call TRBD1 (6 bases). The V and J ends lost 11 bases and 2 bases respectively, with 14 bases between them. Germline assignment: CDR1 LNHDA and CDR2 SQIVND (reference sequence). The CDR3 sequence is 13 residues long. CDR3 region: CAAVGQNTDTQYF. The DNA of the CDR3 is TGTGCCGCGGTAGGACAGAACACAGATACGCAGTATTTT.

CDR3 DNA: TGCAGCGTTGTGAGAGGACTAGCGGGGGGCCAAGAGACCCAGTACTTC. Translation: CSVVRGLAGGQETQYF. The rearrangement links TRBV29-1 to TRBJ2-5; 14 bases map to TRBD2. CDR3 size: 16 residues. V trimming: 4 bases; J trimming: 1 base; junction bases outside the gene matches: 5. Germline CDR1 is SQVTM and CDR2 is ANQGSEA.

This chain joins TRBV25-1 and TRBJ1-2; D perhaps matches TRBD1 (6 bases). The V end lost 1 base, the J end lost 4 bases, and 13 bases lay between the germline ends. This CDR3 has 15 residues. Germline V lookup: CDR1 MGHDK, CDR2 SYGVNS. CDR3: CASSELVPGVYGYTF. The CDR3, as DNA: TGTGCCAGCAGTGAATTAGTCCCAGGGGTCTATGGCTACACCTTC.

This chain uses TRBV11-2 with TRBJ2-7; 7 bases are a match to TRBD1. The CDR3 has 13 residues. Trimming at V came to 5 bases and at J to 1 base, leaving 2 bases not matched to a gene. Germline V gene lookup returns CDR1 SGHAT and CDR2 FQNNGV. The CDR3 sequence: CASSPGQSYEQYF. The CDR3 DNA reads as TGTGCCAGCAGCCCGGGACAGTCCTACGAGCAGTACTTC.

The V call is TRBV2, the J call TRBJ1-6; maybe TRBD1 (6 bases). V dropped 5 bases and J dropped 5 bases, with 10 bases sitting between them. Germline CDR1 and CDR2: SNHLY and FYNNEI. The CDR3 runs 14 residues. The CDR3 loop reads CASSFHRDNSPLHF. CDR3 DNA: TGTGCCAGCAGTTTTCACAGGGATAATTCACCCCTCCACTTT. Variable domain in full (rest from reference TRBV2 and TRBJ1-6): EPEVTQTPSHQVTQMGQEVILRCVPISNHLYFYWYRQILGQKVEFLVSFYNNEISEKSEIFDDQFSVERPDGSNFTLKIRSTKLEDSAMYFCASSFHRDNSPLHFGNGTRLTVT.

This chain joins TRBV11-1 and TRBJ2-1, with TRBD2 matching over 7 bases. This CDR3 contains 16 residues. The V gene end was trimmed by 5 bases and the J gene end by 6 bases; junction bases not matched to a gene: 13. Per germline, CDR1 SGHAT and CDR2 FQDESV (reference sequence). The CDR3 sequence: CASSPRGRGSSNEQFF. In DNA, the CDR3 is TGTGCCAGCAGCCCACGCGGGAGAGGGTCTTCCAATGAGCAGTTCTTC.

V is TRBV20-1 and J is TRBJ2-3; 11 bases line up with TRBD2. Trimming removed 3 bases from V and 9 bases from J; junction bases left unmatched: 8. Germline V gene lookup returns CDR1 DFQATT and CDR2 SNEGSKA (reference sequence). This CDR3 spans 14 amino acids. The CDR3 coding sequence is TGCAGTGCTAGTCTAGCGGGGGGTTCTCAGACGCAGTATTTT. Its translation: CSASLAGGSQTQYF.

The gene calls are TRBV7-3 and TRBJ2-3; 10 nucleotides align to TRBD2. Germline V lookup: CDR1 SGHTA, CDR2 FQGTGA. J lost 2 bases, V lost 3 bases, and 2 bases had no gene match. The CDR3 is 15 residues long. This chain's CDR3 is CASSFLAGDTDTQYF. The CDR3, as DNA: TGTGCCAGCAGCTTTCTAGCGGGAGACACAGATACGCAGTATTTT.